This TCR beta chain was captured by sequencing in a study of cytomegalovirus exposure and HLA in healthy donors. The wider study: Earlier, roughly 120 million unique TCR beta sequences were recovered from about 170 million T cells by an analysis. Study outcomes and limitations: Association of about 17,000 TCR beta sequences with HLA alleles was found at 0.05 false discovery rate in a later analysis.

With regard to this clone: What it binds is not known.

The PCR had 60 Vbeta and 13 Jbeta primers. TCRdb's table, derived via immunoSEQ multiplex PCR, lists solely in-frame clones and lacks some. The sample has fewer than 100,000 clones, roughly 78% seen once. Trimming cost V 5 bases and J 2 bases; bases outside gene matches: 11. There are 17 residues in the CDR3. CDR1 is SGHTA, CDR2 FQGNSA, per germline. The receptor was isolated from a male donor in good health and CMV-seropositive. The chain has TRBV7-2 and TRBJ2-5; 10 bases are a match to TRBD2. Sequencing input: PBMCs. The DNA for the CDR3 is TGTGCCAGCAGCACTTTTGGGGGACTAGCGTCGCAAGAGACCCAGTACTTC. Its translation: CASSTFGGLASQETQYF.